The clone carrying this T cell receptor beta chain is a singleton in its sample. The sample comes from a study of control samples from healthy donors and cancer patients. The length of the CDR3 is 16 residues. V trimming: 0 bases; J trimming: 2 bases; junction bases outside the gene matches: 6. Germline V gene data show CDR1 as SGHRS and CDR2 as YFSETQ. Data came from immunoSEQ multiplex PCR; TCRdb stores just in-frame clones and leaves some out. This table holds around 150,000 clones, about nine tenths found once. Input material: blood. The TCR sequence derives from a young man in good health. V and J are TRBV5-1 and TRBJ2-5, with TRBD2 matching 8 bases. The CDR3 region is CASSLDSASGQETQYF. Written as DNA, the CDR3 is TGCGCCAGCAGCTTGGACTCGGCTAGCGGGCAAGAGACCCAGTACTTC.